A single sample is the source of the 25 T cell receptor beta chains below, sequenced in a study of memory CD4+ T cells and cytomegalovirus serostatus. This table comes from immunoSEQ multiplex PCR, and its TCRdb copy is limited to in-frame clones, with some not included. The sample gives around 40,000 clones, around 79% of which show up once; 0.79% is in the top ten. Single viable CD3+CD4+CD8-CD45RO+ cells were sorted as the memory CD4+ T cells. The sequenced material came from memory CD4+ T cells from blood. The receptors come from an adult in good health and CMV-seronegative.

V is TRBV4-3 and J is TRBJ1-4; TRBD1 might be the D (5 bases). The germline CDR1 and CDR2 sequences are LGHNA and YSLEER. CDR3 length: 14 amino acids. The V gene lost 0 bases and the J gene lost 8 bases, with 10 bases spanning the gap. CDR3 region: CASSQEGLGEKLFF. For the CDR3, the DNA is TGCGCCAGCAGCCAAGAGGGGCTGGGCGAAAAACTGTTTTTT.

By share of the sample, this clone is medium-sized. This chain links TRBV27 with TRBJ2-7; TRBD1 aligns across 7 bases. The CDR3 sequence is 16 residues long. J gave up 6 bases and V 6 bases, and 17 bases lay outside the gene matches. Germline CDR1 MNHEY, CDR2 SMNVEV (reference sequence). CDR3 nucleotides: TGTGCCAGCAGGCCGGACAGGCGGCCGGTCCCGGCCGAGCAGTACTTC. It yields the protein CASRPDRRPVPAEQYF.

The rearrangement links TRBV23-1 to TRBJ1-1; D might be TRBD1 (6 bases). TRBV23-1 carries the ORF label, with uncertain function. The V gene lost 0 bases and the J gene lost 5 bases, with 10 bases spanning the gap. This CDR3 is 14 amino acids long. This chain's CDR3 is CASSQSQGWTEAFF. For the CDR3, the DNA is TGCGCCAGCAGTCAATCACAGGGTTGGACTGAAGCTTTCTTT.

J is TRBJ2-3 and V is TRBV6-6, with 11 bases that match TRBD2. Germline CDR1 and CDR2: MNHNY and SVGAGI (reference sequence). The CDR3 has 13 amino acids. J was trimmed by 6 bases and V by 8 bases; bases with no gene match: 4. As DNA, the CDR3 is TGTGCCAGCGGGAGGACTAGCGGGGATACGCAGTATTTT. It is translated as CASGRTSGDTQYF.

J is TRBJ2-3 and V is TRBV5-4; weak D call: TRBD2 (5 bases). The germline CDR1 and CDR2 sequences are SGHNT and YYREEE (reference sequence). V gave up 5 bases and J gave up 2 bases, with 15 bases separating them. The CDR3 consists of 15 residues. CDR3 protein: CASRGSMVLTDTQYF. CDR3 nucleotide sequence: TGTGCCAGCAGGGGGAGCATGGTCCTCACAGATACGCAGTATTTT.

The rearrangement uses TRBV18 and TRBJ2-1; D may be TRBD1 or TRBD2 (5 bases each). V lost 0 bases, J lost 14 bases, and 17 bases lay in between. The CDR3 is 14 amino acids. Germline V gene sequence: CDR1 KGHSH, CDR2 LQKENI. Written as DNA, the CDR3 is TGTGCCAGCTCACCACCGGGGAGATGGGGGTACAAGTTCTTC. Protein sequence: CASSPPGRWGYKFF. The full variable domain, its missing parts supplied by reference TRBV18 and TRBJ2-1, is NAGVMQNPRHLVRRRGQEARLRCSPMKGHSHVYWYRQLPEEGLKFMVYLQKENIIDESGMPKERFSAEFPKEGPSILRIQQVVRGDSAAYFCASSPPGRWGYKFFGPGTRLTVL.

This clone was recorded a few times. The CDR3 bases are TGTGCCAGCAGCCCGCAGAACGAGCAGTACTTC. Translating it yields CASSPQNEQYF. The gene calls are TRBV7-9 and TRBJ2-7, with D unclear. The CDR3 has 11 residues. Trimming cost V 5 bases and J 5 bases, with 7 bases left between them. Germline assignment: CDR1 SEHNR and CDR2 FQNEAQ (reference sequence).

This clone has only a few counts. The chain uses TRBV7-9 and TRBJ1-2, with D unclear. The CDR3 consists of 14 residues. V lost 1 base to trimming and J lost 5 bases, with 11 bases between them. The germline V gene encodes CDR1 SEHNR and CDR2 FQNEAQ (reference sequence). CDR3 sequence reads: CASSLDSRPYGYTF. The CDR3 nucleotides are TGTGCCAGCAGCTTAGACTCAAGACCGTATGGCTACACCTTC. The full variable domain, with the rest looked up from reference TRBV7-9 and TRBJ1-2, is DTGVSQNPRHKITKRGQNVTFRCDPISEHNRLYWYRQTLGQGPEFLTYFQNEAQLEKSRLLSDRFSAERPKGSFSTLEIQRTEQGDSAMYLCASSLDSRPYGYTFGSGTRLTVV.

The gene calls are TRBV15 and TRBJ2-4; D possibly corresponds to TRBD2 (6 bases). This CDR3 is built from 16 residues. Looked up from germline, CDR1 is LNHNV and CDR2 is YYDKDF (reference sequence). The V end was cut by 1 base, the J end by 0 bases, with 10 bases between. The CDR3 sequence: CATSRGGGTAKNIQYF. The DNA for the CDR3 is TGTGCCACCAGCAGAGGGGGAGGTACAGCCAAAAACATTCAGTACTTC.

V and J are TRBV5-6 and TRBJ2-5; D is ambiguous. Germline CDR1 reads SGHDT; CDR2 reads YYEEEE. The V end was cut by 1 base, the J end by 5 bases, with 15 bases between. CDR3 length equals 15 residues. This CDR3 is CASSLRVGPRETQYF. CDR3 nucleotide sequence: TGTGCCAGCAGCTTGCGGGTAGGGCCCCGGGAGACCCAGTACTTC.

The chain recombines TRBV19 with TRBJ2-1; D tentatively reads TRBD1 or TRBD2 (5 bases each). The CDR3 covers 14 residues. V lost 3 bases to trimming and J lost 5 bases, with 11 bases between them. Germline assignment: CDR1 LNHDA and CDR2 SQIVND (reference sequence). CDR3 nucleotide sequence: TGTGCCAGTAGTATGGGCAGGGACCACAATGAGCAGTTCTTC. Protein product: CASSMGRDHNEQFF.

The genes are TRBV18 and TRBJ2-1; D unresolved. V was clipped by 0 bases and J by 10 bases, with 10 bases between them. The CDR3 spans 13 residues. Per germline, CDR1 KGHSH and CDR2 LQKENI. CDR3 DNA sequence: TGTGCCAGCTCACCACCGTCCAGTAGCGAGCAGTTCTTC. This codes for CASSPPSSSEQFF.

The genes are TRBV6-5 and TRBJ2-1; 11 bases map to TRBD2. V lost 6 bases and J lost 4; bases outside the gene matches: 5. CDR1 is MNHEY, CDR2 SVGAGI, per germline. CDR3 length: 15 residues. The CDR3 coding sequence is TGTGCCAGCAGCTCCAGACTAGCGGGGTACAATGAGCAGTTCTTC. It is translated as CASSSRLAGYNEQFF.

The rearrangement uses TRBV19 and TRBJ2-7, with D possibly being TRBD2 (6 bases). Per germline, CDR1 LNHDA and CDR2 SQIVND (reference sequence). The CDR3 extends over 16 amino acids. The V end lost 0 bases, the J end lost 0 bases, and 12 bases lay between the germline ends. The CDR3 here is CASSIDSGLHSYEQYF. The DNA of the CDR3 is TGTGCCAGTAGTATAGACTCGGGACTCCACTCCTACGAGCAGTACTTC. The variable domain in full, with the rest retrieved from reference TRBV19 and TRBJ2-7, is DGGITQSPKYLFRKEGQNVTLSCEQNLNHDAMYWYRQDPGQGLRLIYYSQIVNDFQKGDIAEGYSVSREKKESFPLTVTSAQKNPTAFYLCASSIDSGLHSYEQYFGPGTRLTVT.

The chain is built from TRBV27 and TRBJ1-2, with 11 bases aligning to TRBD1. J lost 7 bases, V lost 5 bases, and 15 bases had no gene match. Germline V lookup: CDR1 MNHEY, CDR2 SMNVEV (reference sequence). This CDR3 region has 17 residues. In nucleotides, the CDR3 is TGTGCCAGCAGTCTAAGCGGGACAGGGGGTAATTTACGTGGCTACACCTTC. Translated: CASSLSGTGGNLRGYTF.

The CDR3 DNA reads TGCAGTGCTAATACGGGGGAGACCCAGTACTTC. Translation: CSANTGETQYF. The chain recombines TRBV20-1 with TRBJ2-5; D possibly corresponds to TRBD2 (5 bases). V gave up 4 bases and J gave up 5 bases, with 8 bases separating them. The CDR3 is 11 residues long. Germline V gene data show CDR1 as DFQATT and CDR2 as SNEGSKA (reference sequence).

The rearrangement links TRBV7-9 to TRBJ1-5, with unresolved D. The V end was cut by 5 bases, the J end by 2 bases, with 7 bases between. CDR3 length equals 13 residues. The germline V gene encodes CDR1 SEHNR and CDR2 FQNEAQ (reference sequence). CDR3 in DNA: TGTGCCAGCAGCCGGGAGGGCAATCAGCCCCAGCATTTT. Translating gives CASSREGNQPQHF.

This clone was found a few times. The chain is built from TRBV6-1 and TRBJ2-4; TRBD2 matches 8 bases. Germline V lookup: CDR1 MNHNS, CDR2 SASEGT. J gave up 15 bases and V 5 bases, and 6 bases lay outside the gene matches. The CDR3 consists of 11 residues. CDR3 DNA sequence: TGTGCCAGCAGTTACAGCGGGGGAGCGTACTTC. Translation gives CASSYSGGAYF.

The rearrangement joins TRBV11-2 to TRBJ1-3; D gene uncertain. The ends were cut back, 2 bases at V and 3 bases at J, with 11 bases in the middle. Looked up from germline, CDR1 is SGHAT and CDR2 is FQNNGV. This CDR3 has 15 residues. The CDR3 reads CASSLRTRNGNTIYF. DNA of the CDR3: TGTGCCAGCAGCTTAAGGACGCGGAATGGAAACACCATATATTTT.

On this clone itself: Other DNA sequences in this sample translate to the same CDR3. The V and J genes are TRBV7-9 and TRBJ1-4; D is undetermined. Between the trimmed V and J ends, which lost 1 base and 4 bases, there was a span of 7 bases. The CDR3 consists of 14 residues. The germline CDR1 and CDR2 sequences are SEHNR and FQNEAQ (reference sequence). The CDR3 DNA reads as TGTGCCAGCAGCTTAGGGCGTGGTAATGAAAAACTGTTTTTT. This translates into CASSLGRGNEKLFF.

There are a few counts of this clone. The CDR3 loop reads CAAPSPSGGAGTDTQYF. CDR3 bases: TGTGCCGCACCCTCTCCTAGCGGGGGGGCCGGCACAGATACGCAGTATTTT. The genes are TRBV7-9 and TRBJ2-3, with TRBD2 matching over 12 bases. The trim removed 11 bases at V and 1 base at J, leaving 13 bases unmatched. In germline, CDR1 is SEHNR, CDR2 FQNEAQ (reference sequence). The CDR3 sequence is 17 residues long.

The chain recombines TRBV6-1 with TRBJ1-6; 7 nucleotides line up with TRBD1. V was clipped by 5 bases and J by 7 bases; unmatched bases: 8. The CDR3 runs to 15 residues. CDR1 is MNHNS, CDR2 SASEGT, per germline. The CDR3 region has the DNA TGTGCCAGCAGTCCCGCGGGACAGAGGAATTCACCCCTCCACTTT. This sequence encodes CASSPAGQRNSPLHF.

The rearrangement uses TRBV9 and TRBJ2-5; possibly TRBD1 for D (6 bases). The CDR3 extends over 15 amino acids. The germline V and J ends were trimmed by 7 bases and 2 bases, with 18 bases remaining between them. Germline CDR1 SGDLS, CDR2 YYNGEE. For the CDR3, the DNA is TGTGCCAGCGGCCTAAAGGGACAAACACAAGAGACCCAGTACTTC. Translating gives CASGLKGQTQETQYF. The full variable domain, in which reference TRBV9 and TRBJ2-5 provide the parts outside the CDR3, is DSGVTQTPKHLITATGQRVTLRCSPRSGDLSVYWYQQSLDQGLQFLIQYYNGEERAKGNILERFSAQQFPDLHSELNLSSLELGDSALYFCASGLKGQTQETQYFGPGTRLLVL.

This rearrangement joins TRBV5-6 to TRBJ2-3, with D perhaps matching TRBD1 (6 bases). Per germline, CDR1 SGHDT and CDR2 YYEEEE. V shed 2 bases and J shed 1 base, with 17 bases lying between them. CDR3 length: 17 residues. The CDR3 region has the DNA TGTGCCAGCAGCTTCCTATTAACAGGGATGGGCACAGATACGCAGTATTTT. It specifies CASSFLLTGMGTDTQYF.

The chain couples TRBV4-3 to TRBJ2-4, with a tentative D call TRBD2 (7 bases). The CDR3 extends over 15 amino acids. Looked up from germline, CDR1 is LGHNA and CDR2 is YSLEER. Trimming removed 0 bases from V and 9 bases from J, with 15 bases in between. In DNA, the CDR3 is TGCGCCAGCAGCCAAGAGGGGGGGCGCAGTGGCATTCAGTACTTC. Its translation: CASSQEGGRSGIQYF.